The count of the clone carrying this TCR beta chain is one. This entry comes from a study of cytomegalovirus exposure and HLA in healthy donors. The protocol was immunoSEQ multiplex PCR, while the TCRdb copy is restricted to in-frame clones and leaves out a portion. Among 150,000 to 200,000 clones, 80% to 85% were seen once, and the ten largest hold 2.8%. This TCR derives from a young woman in good health and CMV-seropositive. The sequenced sample consisted of PBMCs.

The CDR3, as DNA: TGTGCCAGCAAACCAACAGGGTCCACTGAAGCTTTCTTT. This codes for CASKPTGSTEAFF. The V and J genes are TRBV9 and TRBJ1-1; a weak D match, TRBD1 (6 bases). The CDR3 length is 13 residues. Germline V gives CDR1 SGDLS, CDR2 YYNGEE. V lost 6 bases and J lost 4, with 13 bases in between.